These 9 T cell receptor beta chains share one sample of origin, sequenced in a study of blood T cell repertoires in COVID-19. Clones were read by immunoSEQ multiplex PCR, and TCRdb kept only the in-frame ones, dropping some. The top ten clones hold roughly 12% of a sample with 150,000 or so clones, approximately 80% of them seen once. Sequencing was performed on peripheral blood. These receptor sequences come from a woman aged 60-70 years with COVID-19, enrolled during active disease.

A few counts support this clone. The rearrangement joins TRBV3-1 (or the pseudogene TRBV3-2) to TRBJ1-2; D possibly corresponds to TRBD1 (5 bases). Germline-derived CDR1 and CDR2 are LGHDT and YNNKEL (reference sequence). CDR3 length: 15 residues. With 1 base removed from V and 1 base from J, the gap between germline ends came to 10 bases. The CDR3 sequence: CASSQAQGYNYGYTF. The CDR3 DNA sequence: TGTGCCAGCAGCCAAGCCCAGGGCTATAACTATGGCTACACCTTC.

This clone was seen a handful of times. The J gene is TRBJ1-1, the V gene TRBV3-1 (or the pseudogene TRBV3-2); D unclear. CDR1 is LGHDT and CDR2 is YNNKEL in the germline V gene (reference sequence). This CDR3 is 13 amino acids long. V shed 3 bases and J shed 4 bases, with 9 bases lying between them. The CDR3 spells CASSHTRSTEAFF. The CDR3 coding sequence is TGTGCCAGCAGCCACACCCGGTCCACTGAAGCTTTCTTT.

The chain couples TRBV6-5 to TRBJ1-6; 8 bases agree with TRBD1. Germline values: CDR1 MNHEY, CDR2 SVGAGI. CDR3 size: 14 residues. V dropped 2 bases and J dropped 10; count of bases not matched to a gene: 4. The CDR3 DNA reads TGTGCCAGCAGTTACGGCGCAGGGGGCTCACCCCTCCACTTT. Translating it yields CASSYGAGGSPLHF.

The chain is built from TRBV5-6 and TRBJ1-2; 7 nucleotides line up with TRBD1. In germline, CDR1 is SGHDT, CDR2 YYEEEE. With V trimmed by 0 bases and J by 2 bases, 4 bases remained unmatched. There are 15 residues in the CDR3. The CDR3 DNA reads as TGTGCCAGCAGCTTGGCCCCAGGGGGGAACTATGGCTACACCTTC. Translation gives CASSLAPGGNYGYTF.

This clone was detected only once. The chain employs TRBV9 and TRBJ1-3; the D gene is possibly TRBD1 (5 bases). Trimming shortened V by 0 bases and J by 2 bases, and 6 bases separated the two germline ends. This CDR3 contains 14 residues. Germline V gene data show CDR1 as SGDLS and CDR2 as YYNGEE. CDR3 sequence reads: CASSVEGTGNTIYF. For the CDR3, the DNA is TGTGCCAGCAGCGTAGAGGGGACTGGAAACACCATATATTTT. Looking up the rest from reference TRBV9 and TRBJ1-3 gives the full variable domain: DSGVTQTPKHLITATGQRVTLRCSPRSGDLSVYWYQQSLDQGLQFLIQYYNGEERAKGNILERFSAQQFPDLHSELNLSSLELGDSALYFCASSVEGTGNTIYFGEGSWLTVV.

This clone has only one observation. CDR3 nucleotides: TGCGCCAGCAGTGAAGCTCGGACAGGGGACACTGAAGCTTTCTTT. It is translated as CASSEARTGDTEAFF. The genes are TRBV10-1 and TRBJ1-1, with 9 bases lining up with TRBD1. CDR1 and CDR2 from the germline V gene are WNHNN and SYGVQD (reference sequence). This CDR3 is built from 15 residues. J gave up 3 bases and V 3 bases, and 5 bases lay outside the gene matches.

The CDR3 sequence is CASSFSDRAGTEAFF. In nucleotides, the CDR3 is TGTGCCAGCAGTTTCTCGGACAGGGCTGGCACTGAAGCTTTCTTT. V and J are TRBV6-5 and TRBJ1-1; 8 nucleotides align to TRBD1. The ends lost 4 bases at V and 4 bases at J; junction bases unmatched: 8. In germline, CDR1 is MNHEY, CDR2 SVGAGI. This CDR3 region has 15 residues.

The chain has TRBV5-1 and TRBJ2-6, with D perhaps TRBD2 (6 bases). Trimming stripped 4 bases from V and 4 bases from J, with 12 bases between. Germline CDR1 SGHRS, CDR2 YFSETQ. The CDR3 is 15 residues long. CDR3 nucleotides: TGCGCCAGCAGCCCCCGCGGGGCCGGGGCCAACGTCCTGACTTTC. This gives the protein CASSPRGAGANVLTF. Full variable domain (missing parts from reference TRBV5-1 and TRBJ2-6): KAGVTQTPRYLIKTRGQQVTLSCSPISGHRSVSWYQQTPGQGLQFLFEYFSETQRNKGNFPGRFSGRQFSNSRSEMNVSTLELGDSALYLCASSPRGAGANVLTFGAGSRLTVL.

The chain has TRBV27 and TRBJ2-3; D is possibly TRBD2 (6 bases). The CDR3 covers 16 residues. Germline V lookup: CDR1 MNHEY, CDR2 SMNVEV (reference sequence). With 2 bases removed from V and 1 base from J, the gap between germline ends came to 13 bases. The CDR3 DNA reads as TGTGCCAGCAGTTTAAGGATAAAGCGGGGCACAGATACGCAGTATTTT. This gives the protein CASSLRIKRGTDTQYF.